This entry lists 29 T cell receptor beta chains sequenced from one sample in a study of blood T cell repertoires in COVID-19. Clones were read by immunoSEQ multiplex PCR, and TCRdb kept only the in-frame ones, dropping some. The repertoire holds over 65,000 clones, with 81% as singletons. The sample was peripheral blood. The receptor set was obtained from a human donor in a cohort sampled during active COVID-19.

The chain links TRBV9 to TRBJ2-1; TRBD2 might be the D (6 bases). Germline V lookup: CDR1 SGDLS, CDR2 YYNGEE. V lost 4 bases, J lost 9 bases, and 17 bases lay in between. The CDR3 loop spans 14 amino acids. CDR3 DNA: TGTGCCAGCAGCCTGGAGGGGCGGGAAGGTGAGCAGTTCTTC. Translated, it gives CASSLEGREGEQFF.

The chain recombines TRBV18 with TRBJ2-2, with 8 bases matching TRBD1. This CDR3 is built from 15 residues. V trimming: 2 bases; J trimming: 10 bases; junction bases outside the gene matches: 9. CDR1 and CDR2 (germline): KGHSH, LQKENI. CDR3 loop: CASSPTRQGMAELFF. CDR3 in DNA: TGTGCCAGCTCACCAACGCGACAGGGGATGGCGGAGCTGTTTTTT. The full variable domain, in which reference TRBV18 and TRBJ2-2 provide the parts outside the CDR3, is NAGVMQNPRHLVRRRGQEARLRCSPMKGHSHVYWYRQLPEEGLKFMVYLQKENIIDESGMPKERFSAEFPKEGPSILRIQQVVRGDSAAYFCASSPTRQGMAELFFGEGSRLTVL.

This sequence joins TRBV7-9 and TRBJ1-4; TRBD1 matches 11 bases. After removal of 6 bases from V and 8 bases from J, the junction contained 11 bases not matched to a gene. Germline CDR1 reads SEHNR; CDR2 reads FQNEAQ (reference sequence). This CDR3 has 16 amino acids. For the CDR3, the DNA is TGTGCCAGCAGTAGCGGACAGGGGGCGGCCTTCGAAAAACTGTTTTTT. Translated: CASSSGQGAAFEKLFF.

This clone has just one count. This chain links TRBV4-2 with TRBJ2-6, with D possibly being TRBD2 (5 bases). With 0 bases removed from V and 2 bases from J, the gap between germline ends came to 11 bases. The CDR3 runs 17 residues. CDR1 is LGHNA and CDR2 is YNFKEQ in the germline V gene. The CDR3 sequence: CASSQEGPGTGANVLTF. The CDR3 coding sequence is TGTGCCAGCAGCCAAGAAGGTCCCGGGACTGGGGCCAACGTCCTGACTTTC.

The chain recombines TRBV10-3 with TRBJ1-2, with a tentative D call TRBD1 (6 bases). The V gene lost 0 bases and the J gene lost 7 bases, with 15 bases spanning the gap. This CDR3 comprises 15 residues. From germline, CDR1 is ENHRY and CDR2 SYGVKD. The CDR3 DNA follows: TGTGCCATCAGTGAGTCGGAAGGGGGAAGCTCTGGCTACACCTTC. This encodes CAISESEGGSSGYTF.

The chain joins TRBV6-5 to TRBJ1-2; 10 positions agree with TRBD1. J was trimmed by 4 bases and V by 6 bases; bases with no gene match: 8. Germline assignment: CDR1 MNHEY and CDR2 SVGAGI. The CDR3 has 15 amino acids. CDR3 nucleotide sequence: TGTGCCAGCAGCCGACCGGGACAGGGGTCCTATGGCTACACCTTC. Translation: CASSRPGQGSYGYTF.

This chain joins TRBV25-1 and TRBJ2-7, with 12 bases identical to TRBD1. Trimming took 4 bases from V and 4 from J; bases not matched to a gene: 8. CDR1 is MGHDK and CDR2 is SYGVNS in the germline V gene. The CDR3 extends over 16 amino acids. The DNA for the CDR3 is TGTGCCAGCAGTGGCGGGACAGGGGGCGCGCGGTACGAGCAGTACTTC. Translating it yields CASSGGTGGARYEQYF.

The V call is TRBV27, the J call TRBJ2-7; TRBD2 is a possible D gene (7 bases). Trimming removed 6 bases from V and 7 bases from J, with 16 bases in between. The length of the CDR3 is 13 residues. CDR1 MNHEY and CDR2 SMNVEV come from the germline V gene (reference sequence). CDR3 loop: CASSQKGGWEQYF. Here the CDR3 DNA reads TGTGCCAGCAGCCAAAAGGGGGGGTGGGAGCAGTACTTC.

The chain employs TRBV27 and TRBJ2-7; 8 bases map to TRBD1. Germline CDR1 and CDR2: MNHEY and SMNVEV (reference sequence). After removal of 5 bases from V and 9 bases from J, the junction contained 15 bases not matched to a gene. CDR3 size: 15 residues. CDR3 DNA: TGTGCCAGCAGTCCCCCCTCCGGGACAGGAGAATCGCAGTACTTC. Its protein product is CASSPPSGTGESQYF.

This clone appeared a single time. This chain connects TRBV18 to TRBJ2-6; D might be TRBD1 (5 bases). Germline V lookup: CDR1 KGHSH, CDR2 LQKENI. Trimming took 3 bases from V and 7 from J, leaving 10 bases between them. The CDR3 has 14 amino acids. CDR3 DNA sequence: TGTGCCAGCTCACCTATCACAGGAGCCAACGTCCTGACTTTC. It encodes CASSPITGANVLTF.

The chain couples TRBV27 to TRBJ1-2, with D possibly being TRBD1 (6 bases). The CDR3 contains 14 residues. Germline V gives CDR1 MNHEY, CDR2 SMNVEV (reference sequence). With 0 bases removed from V and 7 bases from J, the gap between germline ends came to 12 bases. The DNA of the CDR3 is TGTGCCAGCAGTTTATCATCAGGGGATCCTGGCTACACCTTC. Translation gives CASSLSSGDPGYTF.

The V gene is TRBV6-6, the J gene TRBJ2-7; D is possibly TRBD2 (6 bases). CDR3 length: 13 residues. Germline assignment: CDR1 MNHNY and CDR2 SVGAGI (reference sequence). V shed 8 bases and J shed 2 bases, with 13 bases lying between them. As DNA, the CDR3 is TGTGCCAGCGGAGGGGCATCCACCTACGAGCAGTACTTC. Translation: CASGGASTYEQYF.

V gene TRBV5-6 combines with J gene TRBJ2-7; 7 bases line up with TRBD2. This CDR3 has 15 residues. Germline assignment: CDR1 SGHDT and CDR2 YYEEEE. V shed 0 bases, J shed 3 bases, and the junction held 6 bases outside the gene matches. The chain's CDR3 is CASSLGGSSGYEQYF. The CDR3 bases are TGTGCCAGCAGCTTGGGGGGGTCTAGCGGCTACGAGCAGTACTTC.

J is TRBJ2-2 and V is TRBV5-4, with 11 bases lining up with TRBD2. The J segment lost 4 bases and the V segment lost 5 bases, leaving 10 bases of the junction unmatched. The germline CDR1 and CDR2 sequences are SGHNT and YYREEE (reference sequence). The CDR3 is 17 amino acids. CDR3 coding DNA: TGTGCCAGCAGGGCCGGGACTAGCGGACAGATCACCGGGGAGCTGTTTTTT. Encoded protein: CASRAGTSGQITGELFF. Combining the CDR3 with reference TRBV5-4 and TRBJ2-2 gives the whole variable domain ETGVTQSPTHLIKTRGQQVTLRCSSQSGHNTVSWYQQALGQGPQFIFQYYREEENGRGNFPPRFSGLQFPNYSSELNVNALELDDSALYLCASRAGTSGQITGELFFGEGSRLTVL.

J is TRBJ2-5 and V is TRBV28; 9 bases fit TRBD1. This CDR3 comprises 14 residues. Unmatched junction bases numbered 3, after V lost 6 bases and J lost 1 base. Germline V gives CDR1 MDHEN, CDR2 SYDVKM. CDR3 sequence: CASRWDRVQETQYF. CDR3 in DNA: TGTGCCAGCAGATGGGACAGGGTCCAAGAGACCCAGTACTTC.

The chain carries TRBV2 and TRBJ2-2; 9 nucleotides match TRBD2. The CDR3 has 14 residues. The J segment lost 10 bases and the V segment lost 11 bases, leaving 14 bases of the junction unmatched. CDR1 and CDR2 (germline): SNHLY, FYNNEI. The CDR3 DNA follows: TGTGCCGTTCATAGCGGGAGTGGGTCAGAGGAGCTGTTTTTT. As protein: CAVHSGSGSEELFF.

The chain is built from TRBV27 and TRBJ2-4, with TRBD1 identical over 9 bases. V trimming: 7 bases; J trimming: 7 bases; junction bases outside the gene matches: 8. This CDR3 comprises 14 residues. The germline CDR1 and CDR2 sequences are MNHEY and SMNVEV (reference sequence). The CDR3 DNA sequence: TGTGCCAGCACCCCCGGACAGGGGTGGAACATTCAGTACTTC. Its translation is CASTPGQGWNIQYF.

This sequence joins TRBV28 and TRBJ2-3; D gene uncertain. V dropped 3 bases and J dropped 4 bases, with 8 bases sitting between them. Germline assignment: CDR1 MDHEN and CDR2 SYDVKM. The CDR3 totals 13 residues. CDR3 in amino acids: CASSLRVSDTQYF. CDR3 nucleotide sequence: TGTGCCAGCAGTTTGAGAGTTTCAGATACGCAGTATTTT.

The rearrangement joins TRBV12-3 or TRBV12-4 to TRBJ2-7; D perhaps matches TRBD1 (7 bases). V lost 4 bases to trimming and J lost 7 bases, with 14 bases between them. The CDR3 totals 13 residues. The CDR3 reads CASSSEGAGEQYF. The CDR3 DNA is TGTGCCAGCAGTTCCGAGGGGGCGGGAGAGCAGTACTTC.

This CDR3 is CASSLGATGGYTF. DNA of the CDR3: TGTGCCAGCAGCTTAGGAGCCACGGGAGGCTACACCTTC. The chain links TRBV7-9 to TRBJ1-2; no definite D call. This CDR3 comprises 13 residues. Per the germline V gene, CDR1 is SEHNR and CDR2 is FQNEAQ (reference sequence). The V end lost 1 base, the J end lost 8 bases, and 11 bases lay between the germline ends.

This chain links TRBV4-2 with TRBJ1-5, with TRBD1 matching over 8 bases. Germline-derived CDR1 and CDR2 are LGHNA and YNFKEQ. V dropped 3 bases and J dropped 5; count of bases not matched to a gene: 6. The CDR3 runs 15 residues. CDR3 region: CASSHLGQGDQPQHF. As DNA, the CDR3 is TGTGCCAGCAGCCATCTCGGACAGGGCGATCAGCCCCAGCATTTT.

The V and J genes are TRBV2 and TRBJ2-7; no clear D. Trimming stripped 7 bases from V and 0 bases from J, with 13 bases between. This CDR3 is built from 14 residues. Germline CDR1 SNHLY, CDR2 FYNNEI. CDR3 in DNA: TGTGCCAGCACCTTGACTGCGGCCTCCTACGAGCAGTACTTC. Translating gives CASTLTAASYEQYF.

The chain joins TRBV4-1 to TRBJ1-5, with a possible D match to TRBD1 (5 bases). Trimming pared 1 base from V and 2 bases from J, leaving 6 bases between. From germline, CDR1 is MGHRA and CDR2 YSYEKL. This CDR3 has 14 amino acids. The CDR3 loop is CASSQAGGNQPQHF. The CDR3, as DNA: TGCGCCAGCAGCCAAGCGGGGGGCAATCAGCCCCAGCATTTT.

V and J are TRBV6-5 and TRBJ1-2; no reliable D call. In germline, CDR1 is MNHEY, CDR2 SVGAGI. This CDR3 is 14 amino acids long. The germline V and J ends were trimmed by 0 bases and 2 bases, with 7 bases remaining between them. The CDR3, as DNA: TGTGCCAGCAGTTACTCGAACAGCAACTATGGCTACACCTTC. It is translated as CASSYSNSNYGYTF.

This clone is a singleton in its sample. This chain links TRBV28 with TRBJ2-5; TRBD2 matches at 7 bases. This CDR3 spans 14 amino acids. Germline assignment: CDR1 MDHEN and CDR2 SYDVKM. Germline trimming cut 4 bases from V and 2 bases from J; bases unmatched to any gene: 4. CDR3 in amino acids: CASSSSSGQETQYF. The CDR3 bases are TGTGCCAGCAGTTCCTCTAGCGGACAAGAGACCCAGTACTTC.

This chain uses TRBV21-1 with TRBJ2-3; the listed D gene, TRBD2, was not tested against the DNA. TRBV21-1 is given as a pseudogene. The CDR3 has 15 residues. The CDR3 reads CASSKSRDSTDTQYF. The CDR3 DNA reads as TGTGCCAGCAGCAAATCGAGGGACTCCACAGATACGCAGTATTTT.

The J gene is TRBJ1-2, the V gene TRBV29-1, with 8 bases fitting TRBD1. The CDR3 totals 12 residues. V was clipped by 8 bases and J by 3 bases; unmatched bases: 5. From germline, CDR1 is SQVTM and CDR2 ANQGSEA. The CDR3 reads CSIGQGHYGYTF. In nucleotides, the CDR3 is TGCAGCATAGGACAGGGACACTATGGCTACACCTTC.

The rearrangement joins TRBV28 to TRBJ1-1, with TRBD1 as a possible D gene (6 bases). V was pared by 6 bases and J by 1 base, with 12 bases between. The CDR3 covers 14 residues. Looked up from germline, CDR1 is MDHEN and CDR2 is SYDVKM. DNA of the CDR3: TGTGCCAGCAGCCTCAGGGGTCAGAACACTGAAGCTTTCTTT. Residues: CASSLRGQNTEAFF.

This clone is a singleton in its sample. This chain joins TRBV30 and TRBJ2-2; TRBD1 matches 7 bases. Germline V gene lookup returns CDR1 GTSNPN and CDR2 SVGIG (reference sequence). The V and J ends lost 8 bases and 9 bases, in that order; junction bases with no gene match: 9. This CDR3 has 12 residues. CDR3 protein: CASEGARRELFF. DNA for the CDR3: TGTGCCAGCGAGGGGGCGCGGCGGGAGCTGTTTTTT.